These T cell receptor beta chains were read from a single sample in a study of T cells in Graves' hyperthyroidism and ophthalmopathy. TCRdb recomputed calls from the multiplex PCR reads with MiXCR, one row per CDR3 protein. The sample holds roughly 560,000 distinct CDR3 sequences, under 15% seen once. Sequenced input: blood. These receptor sequences come from a woman aged 40 to 49 with Graves' ophthalmopathy. CDR3s include the opening cysteine and the closing phenylalanine or tryptophan. Each record gives: J gene, clone size, D gene, V gene, CDR3 length, CDR3 DNA, CDR3 protein. A D gene is named only where the DNA matches it firmly. Where a row states a size, it is once, few, many or the class of an expanded clone; other rows omit it.

TRBJ2-7 | many | TRBD1 | TRBV7-9 | 14 | TGTGCCAGCAGCAGATCCGGGACAGTTGACGAGCAGTACTTC | CASSRSGTVDEQYF
TRBJ2-5 | many | - | TRBV27 | 13 | TGTGCCAGCAGCCCACTAGGTGAAGAGACCCAGTACTTC | CASSPLGEETQYF
TRBJ2-7 | many | - | TRBV16 | 15 | TGTGCCAGCAGCCAATCGGAACAGAGCTCCTACGAGCAGTACTTC | CASSQSEQSSYEQYF
TRBJ1-5 | many | - | TRBV7-9 | 13 | TGTGCCAGCAGCTTAGCCTATCAACAGCCCCAGCATTTT | CASSLAYQQPQHF
TRBJ2-7 | many | TRBD2 | TRBV7-9 | 20 | TGTGCCAGCAGCGCCGAAGCTGGAGTAGCGGGAGGAGGGGGCCTCACCGAGCAGTACTTC | CASSAEAGVAGGGGLTEQYF
TRBJ2-2 | many | TRBD2 | TRBV9 | 17 | TGTGCCAGCAGCAATTTGGGACTAGCGGGAAGAACCGGGGAGCTGTTTTTT | CASSNLGLAGRTGELFF
TRBJ1-6 | - | TRBD1 | TRBV19 | 15 | TGTGCCAGTACCGGGGACAGGCGAGATAATTCACCCCTCCACTTT | CASTGDRRDNSPLHF
TRBJ1-5 | many | - | TRBV6-1 | 15 | TGTGCCAGCAGGGAAGAGGCAGGGTCGAGGCAGCCCCAGCATTTT | CASREEAGSRQPQHF
TRBJ2-4 | - | TRBD2 | TRBV15 | 20 | TGTGCCACCAGCAGAGATATTAGGACTAGCGGGGCCCTAGCCAAAAACATTCAGTACTTC | CATSRDIRTSGALAKNIQYF
TRBJ1-5 | - | TRBD1 | TRBV20-1 | 15 | TGCAGTGCTAGAAAGGGGGCGTATAGCAATCAGCCCCAGCATTTT | CSARKGAYSNQPQHF
TRBJ1-3 | - | - | TRBV11-3 | 15 | TGTGCCAGCAGCTTTGACGATTACTCTGGAAACACCATATATTTT | CASSFDDYSGNTIYF
TRBJ2-7 | few | TRBD1 | TRBV5-4 | 14 | TGTGCCAGCAGCTTGAGACAGGGGTCTGGCGAGCAGTACTTC | CASSLRQGSGEQYF
TRBJ2-5 | many | - | TRBV18 | 14 | TGTGCCAGCAGTCCTCGGACTGCTCAAGAGACCCAGTACTTC | CASSPRTAQETQYF
TRBJ2-7 | many | - | TRBV20-1 | 13 | TGCAGTGCTCTCCCGGGACACTCCTACGAGCAGTACTTC | CSALPGHSYEQYF